The 28 T cell receptor beta chains below come from one sample, sequenced in a study of blood T cell repertoires in COVID-19. Profiling relied on immunoSEQ multiplex PCR, and the TCRdb table lists in-frame clones only, not all of them. Found here are over 200,000 clones, 80% to 85% of them singletons; the top ten hold 15% to 20%. Input material: peripheral blood. The receptors stem from an elderly woman with active or convalescent COVID-19.

The chain couples TRBV7-9 to TRBJ2-7, with D unresolved. V was clipped by 4 bases and J by 3 bases, with 7 bases between them. This CDR3 is built from 12 residues. Germline lookup yields CDR1 SEHNR and CDR2 FQNEAQ (reference sequence). The CDR3 region is CASSSRGYEQYF. The CDR3 nucleotides read TGTGCCAGCAGCTCGAGAGGCTACGAGCAGTACTTC.

This chain links TRBV19 with TRBJ1-6; 7 bases are shared with TRBD1. Germline-derived CDR1 and CDR2 are LNHDA and SQIVND (reference sequence). This CDR3 region has 17 residues. V lost 2 bases, J lost 9 bases, and 13 bases stayed unmatched. CDR3 bases: TGTGCCAGTAGTATATGGCCAGGGGGTAGGAAGAGTTCACCCCTCCACTTT. It yields the protein CASSIWPGGRKSSPLHF.

The chain uses TRBV4-1 and TRBJ2-1; 8 bases match TRBD2. V gave up 2 bases and J gave up 8 bases; unmatched junction bases: 14. The CDR3 is 17 amino acids. Germline V gene lookup returns CDR1 MGHRA and CDR2 YSYEKL. This CDR3 is CASSQIRTGTRGDEQFF. The DNA of the CDR3 is TGCGCCAGCAGCCAAATCAGGACCGGGACTAGGGGCGATGAGCAGTTCTTC.

V is TRBV5-5 and J is TRBJ1-6, with unresolved D. Trimming left V 1 base short and J 0 bases short, with 11 bases between. This CDR3 is 17 amino acids long. The germline V gene has CDR1 SGHKS and CDR2 YYEKEE (reference sequence). In DNA form, the CDR3 reads TGTGCCAGCAGCTTGTTCGAGGCGAGCTCCTATAATTCACCCCTCCACTTT. The encoded protein is CASSLFEASSYNSPLHF.

The gene calls are TRBV5-4 and TRBJ2-6, with TRBD2 matching over 7 bases. The CDR3 extends over 15 amino acids. The V segment lost 5 bases and the J segment 2 bases; nucleotides outside the gene matches: 4. CDR1 and CDR2 (germline): SGHNT, YYREEE (reference sequence). The CDR3 nucleotides are TGTGCCAGCAGTCCGGCGGGGGCTGGGGCCAACGTCCTGACTTTC. This codes for CASSPAGAGANVLTF.

This clone was seen just once. The chain recombines TRBV10-3 with TRBJ1-3, with 7 bases identical to TRBD1. Germline lookup yields CDR1 ENHRY and CDR2 SYGVKD. V was clipped by 7 bases and J by 4 bases; unmatched bases: 10. This CDR3 has 15 residues. The CDR3 nucleotides read TGTGCCATCACAAACTCGGGACAGCGAGGAAACACCATATATTTT. It yields the protein CAITNSGQRGNTIYF.

This chain uses TRBV10-3 with TRBJ1-2; TRBD1 matches at 8 bases. The J segment lost 6 bases and the V segment lost 10 bases, leaving 13 bases of the junction unmatched. The CDR3 contains 14 residues. Germline V gene data show CDR1 as ENHRY and CDR2 as SYGVKD. CDR3 sequence: CASVDPQGQDGYTF. CDR3 DNA sequence: TGTGCCAGCGTGGACCCACAGGGACAGGATGGCTACACCTTC.

This clone was seen a handful of times. The gene calls are TRBV7-9 and TRBJ2-1; 9 nucleotides agree with TRBD2. V shed 5 bases, J shed 3 bases, and the junction held 5 bases outside the gene matches. The CDR3 is made up of 15 amino acids. CDR1 and CDR2 (germline): SEHNR, FQNEAQ (reference sequence). The chain's CDR3 is CASSRAGGLYNEQFF. CDR3 sequence (DNA): TGTGCCAGCAGCCGCGCGGGGGGGCTCTACAATGAGCAGTTCTTC.

The gene calls are TRBV7-3 and TRBJ2-5; D gene unclear. V was pared by 5 bases and J by 4 bases, with 11 bases between. CDR1 and CDR2 from the germline V gene are SGHTA and FQGTGA. The CDR3 totals 13 residues. The CDR3 DNA follows: TGTGCCAGCAGCATAAACCCCGGAGAGACCCAGTACTTC. It is translated as CASSINPGETQYF.

This chain uses TRBV10-3 with TRBJ2-3; D is possibly TRBD1 (6 bases). CDR1 is ENHRY and CDR2 is SYGVKD in the germline V gene. The CDR3 runs 14 residues. Between the trimmed V and J ends, which lost 4 bases and 0 bases, there was a span of 8 bases. The CDR3 sequence: CAISGDRSTDTQYF. The DNA of the CDR3 is TGTGCCATCAGTGGCGACAGGAGCACAGATACGCAGTATTTT.

The chain carries TRBV5-8 and TRBJ1-2; D is unresolved. The CDR3 runs 14 residues. Trimming cost V 9 bases and J 7 bases, with 22 bases left between them. Germline loops: CDR1 SGHTS, CDR2 YDEGEE. CDR3 loop: CATKVAALSGGYTF. The DNA of the CDR3 is TGTGCCACTAAGGTGGCAGCGCTCTCGGGTGGCTACACCTTC.

In its sample, this clone was seen once. V and J are TRBV18 and TRBJ1-3, with 9 bases identical to TRBD1. V lost 5 bases to trimming and J lost 2 bases; unmatched junction nucleotides: 4. The CDR3 contains 15 residues. Looked up from germline, CDR1 is KGHSH and CDR2 is LQKENI. The CDR3 nucleotides read TGTGCCAGCTCAACAGGGGGCGCCCCTGGAAACACCATATATTTT. Translating gives CASSTGGAPGNTIYF.

This rearrangement joins TRBV6-2 or TRBV6-3 to TRBJ2-4; 14 nucleotides line up with TRBD2. The ends lost 4 bases at V and 9 bases at J; junction bases unmatched: 11. The V gene's germline CDR1 is MNHEY and CDR2 SVGEGT. CDR3 length: 17 residues. The CDR3 sequence is CASSSRGTSGSRGIQYF. DNA for the CDR3: TGTGCCAGCAGTTCCCGAGGGACTAGCGGGAGCCGGGGCATTCAGTACTTC.

This clone appeared a few times. The chain links TRBV3-1 (or the pseudogene TRBV3-2) to TRBJ1-5; 9 bases map to TRBD1. The CDR3 loop spans 19 amino acids. V lost 0 bases, J lost 2 bases, and 11 bases stayed unmatched. Germline assignment: CDR1 LGHDT and CDR2 YNNKEL (reference sequence). The CDR3 spells CASSQDLRWDRDGNQPQHF. CDR3 sequence (DNA): TGTGCCAGCAGCCAAGATTTACGGTGGGACAGGGATGGCAATCAGCCCCAGCATTTT.

This rearrangement joins TRBV29-1 to TRBJ2-1, with TRBD1 as a possible D gene (7 bases). V dropped 8 bases and J dropped 4 bases, with 18 bases sitting between them. The CDR3 totals 14 residues. Germline CDR1 reads SQVTM; CDR2 reads ANQGSEA. The DNA for the CDR3 is TGCAGCTCAGGGGGGCGCGGGCCTTACAATGAGCAGTTCTTC. It yields the protein CSSGGRGPYNEQFF.

The V and J genes are TRBV5-1 and TRBJ2-5; D possibly corresponds to TRBD2 (6 bases). From germline, CDR1 is SGHRS and CDR2 YFSETQ. The CDR3 extends over 14 amino acids. Deletions cut 0 bases from V and 5 bases from J, with 11 bases between. This CDR3 reads CASSLVGAGETQYF. The DNA of the CDR3 is TGCGCCAGCAGCTTGGTCGGGGCGGGGGAGACCCAGTACTTC.

This clone was found a few times. The chain has TRBV7-3 and TRBJ2-5; TRBD2 matches at 7 bases. With 1 base clipped from V and 3 bases from J, the junction kept 2 bases outside the gene matches. CDR3 length: 14 residues. Germline CDR1 reads SGHTA; CDR2 reads FQGTGA. CDR3 in amino acids: CASSLNGGKETQYF. The CDR3 region has the DNA TGTGCCAGCAGCTTAAACGGGGGGAAAGAGACCCAGTACTTC.

The genes are TRBV6-2 or TRBV6-3 and TRBJ2-2; TRBD1 aligns across 8 bases. This CDR3 is 17 amino acids long. Germline V lookup: CDR1 MNHEY, CDR2 SVGEGT. Trimming at V came to 4 bases and at J to 5 bases, leaving 12 bases not matched to a gene. The CDR3 loop is CASSSPTQGARTGELFF. CDR3 coding DNA: TGTGCCAGCAGTTCACCTACTCAGGGGGCGCGGACCGGGGAGCTGTTTTTT.

V and J are TRBV19 and TRBJ2-1, with 11 bases lining up with TRBD1. Germline CDR1 LNHDA, CDR2 SQIVND (reference sequence). The J segment lost 8 bases and the V segment lost 5 bases, leaving 14 bases of the junction unmatched. There are 17 residues in the CDR3. The CDR3 loop reads CASSFLRTGGLIDEQFF. CDR3 coding DNA: TGTGCCAGTAGTTTTCTTAGGACAGGGGGCTTAATCGATGAGCAGTTCTTC.

The genes are TRBV5-1 and TRBJ2-5; TRBD2 matches 9 bases. Germline values: CDR1 SGHRS, CDR2 YFSETQ. J lost 5 bases, V lost 3 bases, and 5 bases had no gene match. CDR3 length equals 14 residues. The CDR3 DNA is TGCGCCAGCAGCTGGGGTAGCGGGAGTGAGACCCAGTACTTC. This codes for CASSWGSGSETQYF.

The chain combines TRBV5-1 with TRBJ2-5, with a weak D call TRBD2 (6 bases). This CDR3 comprises 16 residues. Germline CDR1 SGHRS, CDR2 YFSETQ. V was cut by 2 bases and J by 4 bases, with 18 bases left in between. The CDR3 protein is CASSFSSGPSGETQYF. CDR3 DNA sequence: TGCGCCAGCAGCTTCAGTAGCGGCCCCTCGGGAGAGACCCAGTACTTC. Full variable domain (rest looked up from reference TRBV5-1 and TRBJ2-5): KAGVTQTPRYLIKTRGQQVTLSCSPISGHRSVSWYQQTPGQGLQFLFEYFSETQRNKGNFPGRFSGRQFSNSRSEMNVSTLELGDSALYLCASSFSSGPSGETQYFGPGTRLLVL.

CDR3 DNA: TGTGCCAGCAGCCGGACAGGGGGCAACGAGCAGTACTTC. This translates into CASSRTGGNEQYF. The chain links TRBV7-2 to TRBJ2-7; the match to TRBD1 covers 11 bases. Unmatched junction bases numbered 2, after V lost 5 bases and J lost 5 bases. This CDR3 has 13 residues. From germline, CDR1 is SGHTA and CDR2 FQGNSA.

The V call is TRBV5-1, the J call TRBJ2-2, with 9 bases aligning to TRBD2. V trimming: 2 bases; J trimming: 2 bases; junction bases outside the gene matches: 1. Germline V gene sequence: CDR1 SGHRS, CDR2 YFSETQ. The CDR3 is 15 residues long. CDR3 in amino acids: CASSFLAGNTGELFF. The CDR3 DNA follows: TGCGCCAGCAGCTTCCTAGCGGGAAACACCGGGGAGCTGTTTTTT.

The chain recombines TRBV11-2 with TRBJ1-1; tentatively, D is TRBD1 (5 bases). Germline-derived CDR1 and CDR2 are SGHAT and FQNNGV. V shed 1 base and J shed 7 bases, with 10 bases lying between them. The CDR3 sequence is 13 residues long. Here the CDR3 reads CASSLGRVREAFF. The CDR3 DNA reads as TGTGCCAGCAGCTTAGGCAGGGTGCGTGAAGCTTTCTTT.

This chain uses TRBV11-3 with TRBJ2-1, with TRBD1 as a possible D gene (6 bases). The germline CDR1 and CDR2 sequences are SGHNT and YENEEA. The germline V and J ends were trimmed by 5 bases and 2 bases, with 10 bases remaining between them. This CDR3 contains 14 residues. CDR3 sequence reads: CASSLGQTYNEQFF. The CDR3 DNA sequence: TGTGCCAGCAGCCTCGGACAGACCTACAATGAGCAGTTCTTC.

The table lists this clone with a few counts. As DNA, the CDR3 is TGTGCCAGCTCACCGGACAGGTCGGATAGCAATCAGCCCCAGCATTTT. Protein sequence: CASSPDRSDSNQPQHF. This chain links TRBV18 with TRBJ1-5, with 7 bases aligning to TRBD1. The CDR3 extends over 16 amino acids. Germline V gives CDR1 KGHSH, CDR2 LQKENI. V lost 3 bases, J lost 0 bases, and 5 bases stayed unmatched. Variable domain in full (rest from reference TRBV18 and TRBJ1-5): NAGVMQNPRHLVRRRGQEARLRCSPMKGHSHVYWYRQLPEEGLKFMVYLQKENIIDESGMPKERFSAEFPKEGPSILRIQQVVRGDSAAYFCASSPDRSDSNQPQHFGDGTRLSIL.

This clone was counted once. The V call is TRBV5-1, the J call TRBJ2-3, with D possibly matching TRBD2 (7 bases). Germline V gene lookup returns CDR1 SGHRS and CDR2 YFSETQ. V was clipped by 3 bases and J by 7 bases, with 18 bases between them. The CDR3 has 15 amino acids. The CDR3: CASSSITGGRYTQYF. As DNA, the CDR3 is TGCGCCAGCAGCTCTATTACGGGGGGCCGCTATACGCAGTATTTT.

This clone was observed a few times. The chain links TRBV29-1 to TRBJ2-1; 11 bases align to TRBD2. This CDR3 is built from 15 residues. V dropped 3 bases and J dropped 4; count of bases not matched to a gene: 5. Germline CDR1 reads SQVTM; CDR2 reads ANQGSEA. The DNA for the CDR3 is TGCAGCGTTGATCCCCTAGCGGGGGGTTACAATGAGCAGTTCTTC. Its protein is CSVDPLAGGYNEQFF.